This passage covers 22 T cell receptor beta chains from one sample sequenced in a study of CD8 T cells in Susac syndrome. Random hexamers served to reverse transcribe roughly 0.5 to 1 ug RNA. Using its own MiXCR run on the immunoSEQ multiplex PCR reads, TCRdb lists one record per CDR3 protein. This sample yields about 140,000 distinct CDR3 sequences, of which approximately 96% are seen a single time; about 0.08% belongs to the top ten. Sequencing was performed on CD4+ T cells from PBMCs. These receptors were taken from a human donor with Susac syndrome.

This clonotype was counted a few times. The chain uses TRBV6-5 and TRBJ1-1; 7 bases map to TRBD1. Germline trimming cut 2 bases from V and 4 bases from J; bases unmatched to any gene: 1. CDR3 length equals 13 residues. CDR1 and CDR2 from the germline V gene are MNHEY and SVGAGI. The CDR3 loop reads CASSYPGGTEAFF. DNA for the CDR3: TGTGCCAGCAGTTACCCAGGGGGCACTGAAGCTTTCTTT.

The chain couples TRBV29-1 to TRBJ2-7; D call uncertain. This CDR3 is 12 amino acids long. Deletions cut 4 bases from V and 3 bases from J, with 10 bases between. The V gene's germline CDR1 is SQVTM and CDR2 ANQGSEA. In nucleotides, the CDR3 is TGCAGCGTTGGGGGTTTAGGCTACGAGCAGTACTTC. Translation gives CSVGGLGYEQYF.

This chain connects TRBV23-1 to TRBJ2-1; no firm D call. TRBV23-1 is known as an ORF, though its function is uncertain. V was shortened by 4 bases and J by 5 bases, with 3 bases between the two germline ends. This CDR3 has 11 amino acids. Here the CDR3 DNA reads TGCGCCAGCAGTCCTGACAATGAGCAGTTCTTC. Protein sequence: CASSPDNEQFF.

J is TRBJ1-1 and V is TRBV6-5; TRBD1 is a possible D gene (5 bases). In germline, CDR1 is MNHEY, CDR2 SVGAGI. V shed 7 bases and J shed 5 bases, with 14 bases lying between them. The CDR3 contains 13 residues. In DNA form, the CDR3 reads TGTGCCAGCACCCCAGGGACGAGGACTGAAGCTTTCTTT. Encoded protein: CASTPGTRTEAFF.

V gene TRBV12-3 or TRBV12-4 combines with J gene TRBJ1-1, with TRBD1 matching over 11 bases. This CDR3 comprises 14 residues. V gave up 5 bases and J gave up 6 bases; unmatched junction bases: 5. In DNA form, the CDR3 reads TGTGCCAGCAGTCCGGGACAGGGGGGCCCTGAAGCTTTCTTT. This gives the protein CASSPGQGGPEAFF.

The V gene is TRBV29-1, the J gene TRBJ1-1, with D possibly TRBD1 on 5 matching bases. The CDR3 sequence is 12 residues long. Trimming left V 7 bases short and J 3 bases short, with 12 bases between. Germline CDR1 and CDR2: SQVTM and ANQGSEA. Written as DNA, the CDR3 is TGCAGCGCGGGGACGCTAGACACTGAAGCTTTCTTT. As protein: CSAGTLDTEAFF.

J is TRBJ1-5 and V is TRBV12-3 or TRBV12-4, with TRBD1 as a possible D gene (5 bases). The CDR3 covers 13 residues. V shed 8 bases and J shed 7 bases, with 15 bases lying between them. In DNA, the CDR3 is TGTGCCAGCCAGATAGGGGTCGGGCAGCCCCAGCATTTT. Protein sequence: CASQIGVGQPQHF.

The chain combines TRBV2 with TRBJ1-1; D is unresolved. The germline gives CDR1 SNHLY, CDR2 FYNNEI. The CDR3 runs to 14 residues. V dropped 4 bases and J dropped 4 bases, with 13 bases sitting between them. The CDR3 nucleotides read TGTGCCAGCAGTGCTCAAGTCGGCGGCACTGAAGCTTTCTTT. Translating gives CASSAQVGGTEAFF.

This clonotype occurred a few times. The chain links TRBV29-1 to TRBJ2-6; the match to TRBD1 covers 11 bases. Germline trimming cut 6 bases from V and 2 bases from J; bases unmatched to any gene: 3. This CDR3 region has 15 residues. CDR1 is SQVTM, CDR2 ANQGSEA, per germline. The CDR3 region has the DNA TGCAGCGTCGGGACAGGGGGAGCTGGGGCCAACGTCCTGACTTTC. Translated: CSVGTGGAGANVLTF.

This sequence joins TRBV4-1 and TRBJ2-7; no clear D. Between the trimmed V and J ends, which lost 1 base and 0 bases, there was a span of 4 bases. Looked up from germline, CDR1 is MGHRA and CDR2 is YSYEKL. The CDR3 has 13 amino acids. DNA of the CDR3: TGCGCCAGCAGCCAAGTAGCCTCCTACGAGCAGTACTTC. Translated, it gives CASSQVASYEQYF.

V and J are TRBV7-3 and TRBJ2-3; D is perhaps TRBD1 (6 bases). Deletions cut 4 bases from V and 2 bases from J, with 16 bases between. Germline V gene sequence: CDR1 SGHTA, CDR2 FQGTGA. The CDR3 contains 16 residues. The CDR3 region has the DNA TGTGCCAGCAGCTCCGGACAGAAAGGACCCACAGATACGCAGTATTTT. It translates to CASSSGQKGPTDTQYF.

The genes are TRBV2 and TRBJ2-7, with D tentatively TRBD2 (6 bases). The ends were cut back, 3 bases at V and 7 bases at J, with 13 bases in the middle. Looked up from germline, CDR1 is SNHLY and CDR2 is FYNNEI. The CDR3 sequence is 13 residues long. Here the CDR3 reads CASSEDYRGEQYF. As DNA, the CDR3 is TGTGCCAGCAGTGAGGACTATAGGGGTGAGCAGTACTTC.

This chain connects TRBV28 to TRBJ2-5; unclear D gene. Per germline, CDR1 MDHEN and CDR2 SYDVKM. The CDR3 extends over 13 amino acids. Trimming removed 8 bases at V and 1 base at J, with 11 bases between. This chain's CDR3 is CASAQNLQETQYF. The DNA of the CDR3 is TGTGCCAGCGCCCAGAACCTCCAAGAGACCCAGTACTTC.

The chain joins TRBV4-2 to TRBJ2-3; no clear D. Germline V gene sequence: CDR1 LGHNA, CDR2 YNFKEQ. The CDR3 runs to 14 residues. Trimming took off 3 bases at V and 2 bases at J, with 9 bases between the two ends. The CDR3 nucleotides read TGTGCCAGCAGCCAGGGGTTCCACACAGATACGCAGTATTTT. Translation gives CASSQGFHTDTQYF.

CDR3 in DNA: TGCAGTGCCCGACAGGGCCGTAACTATGGCTACACCTTC. Amino acid sequence: CSARQGRNYGYTF. The chain recombines TRBV20-1 with TRBJ1-2; 7 nucleotides match TRBD1. CDR1 is DFQATT and CDR2 is SNEGSKA in the germline V gene (reference sequence). This CDR3 region has 13 residues. The V segment lost 6 bases and the J segment 1 base; nucleotides outside the gene matches: 5.

The chain employs TRBV6-2 or TRBV6-3 and TRBJ1-3; D unclear. The CDR3 contains 15 residues. The germline V gene encodes CDR1 MNHEY and CDR2 SVGEGT. V lost 5 bases, J lost 0 bases, and 11 bases lay in between. The CDR3 DNA is TGTGCCAGCAGTCCGCCCAGGAACTCTGGAAACACCATATATTTT. Translated, it gives CASSPPRNSGNTIYF.

The rearrangement links TRBV5-1 to TRBJ2-1; a possible D gene is TRBD1 (5 bases). This CDR3 has 14 residues. CDR1 is SGHRS and CDR2 is YFSETQ in the germline V gene. Trimming took 5 bases from V and 2 from J, leaving 11 bases between them. CDR3: CASRPTATYNEQFF. CDR3 sequence (DNA): TGCGCCAGCAGACCGACAGCAACCTACAATGAGCAGTTCTTC. The whole variable domain, filled in from reference TRBV5-1 and TRBJ2-1, reads KAGVTQTPRYLIKTRGQQVTLSCSPISGHRSVSWYQQTPGQGLQFLFEYFSETQRNKGNFPGRFSGRQFSNSRSEMNVSTLELGDSALYLCASRPTATYNEQFFGPGTRLTVL.

The V gene is TRBV7-2, the J gene TRBJ2-3; 10 nucleotides align to TRBD2. This CDR3 has 17 residues. The trim removed 1 base at V and 5 bases at J, leaving 9 bases unmatched. From germline, CDR1 is SGHTA and CDR2 FQGNSA. CDR3 residues: CASSLGLAGASGDTQYF. The CDR3 nucleotides read TGTGCCAGCAGCTTAGGTCTAGCGGGGGCCTCCGGAGATACGCAGTATTTT.

V usage is TRBV7-8 and J usage is TRBJ1-5; D perhaps matches TRBD1 (6 bases). Germline lookup yields CDR1 SGHVS and CDR2 FQNEAQ. The CDR3 has 13 amino acids. V was pared by 10 bases and J by 6 bases, with 16 bases between. The CDR3 bases are TGTGCCACCCAAGGGACATCAGGTCAGCCCCAGCATTTT. It specifies CATQGTSGQPQHF.

The V and J genes are TRBV6-6 and TRBJ2-5; 7 positions agree with TRBD1. The J segment lost 3 bases and the V segment lost 8 bases, leaving 12 bases of the junction unmatched. From germline, CDR1 is MNHNY and CDR2 SVGAGI (reference sequence). This CDR3 region has 15 residues. The CDR3 here is CASRHRQGREETQYF. The CDR3 nucleotides are TGTGCCAGCCGTCACAGACAGGGACGGGAAGAGACCCAGTACTTC.

CDR3 DNA: TGTGCCAGCAGGCGAACAGGGGACTATGGCTACACCTTC. Translation gives CASRRTGDYGYTF. The chain combines TRBV12-3 or TRBV12-4 with TRBJ1-2, with 7 bases identical to TRBD1. Trimming at V came to 6 bases and at J to 3 bases, leaving 4 bases not matched to a gene. The CDR3 covers 13 residues.

The V call is TRBV4-1, the J call TRBJ2-7, with 8 bases identical to TRBD1. Per the germline V gene, CDR1 is MGHRA and CDR2 is YSYEKL. There are 15 residues in the CDR3. V gave up 1 base and J gave up 7 bases; unmatched junction bases: 9. The CDR3 DNA reads TGCGCCAGCAGCCAAGTGGACAGGGAGCAACGGGAGCAGTACTTC. Amino acid sequence: CASSQVDREQREQYF.